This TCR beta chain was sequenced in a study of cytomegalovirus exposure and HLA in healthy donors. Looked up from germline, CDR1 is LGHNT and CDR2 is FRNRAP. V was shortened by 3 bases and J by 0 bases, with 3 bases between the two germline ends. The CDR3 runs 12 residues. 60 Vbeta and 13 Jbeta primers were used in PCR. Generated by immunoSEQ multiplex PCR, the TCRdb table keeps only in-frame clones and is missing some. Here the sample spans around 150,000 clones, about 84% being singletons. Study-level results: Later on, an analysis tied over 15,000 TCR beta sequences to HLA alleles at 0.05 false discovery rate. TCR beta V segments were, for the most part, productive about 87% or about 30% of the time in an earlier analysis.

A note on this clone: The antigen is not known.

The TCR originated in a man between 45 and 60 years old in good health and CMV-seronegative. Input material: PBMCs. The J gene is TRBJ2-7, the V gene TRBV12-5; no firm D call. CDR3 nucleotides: TGTGCTAGTGGTTTTAGCTCCTACGAGCAGTACTTC. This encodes CASGFSSYEQYF.